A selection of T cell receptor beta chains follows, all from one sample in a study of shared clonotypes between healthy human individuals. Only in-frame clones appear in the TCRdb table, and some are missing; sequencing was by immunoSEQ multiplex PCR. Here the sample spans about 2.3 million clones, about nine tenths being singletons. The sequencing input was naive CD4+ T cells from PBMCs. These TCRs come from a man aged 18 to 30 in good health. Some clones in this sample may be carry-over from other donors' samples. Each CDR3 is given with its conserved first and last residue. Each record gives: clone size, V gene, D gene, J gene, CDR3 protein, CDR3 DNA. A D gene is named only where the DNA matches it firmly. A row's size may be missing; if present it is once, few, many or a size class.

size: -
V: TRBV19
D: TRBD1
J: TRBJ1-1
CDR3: CASTRTGGSYTEAFF
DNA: TGTGCCAGTACCCGGACAGGGGGGTCGTACACTGAAGCTTTCTTT

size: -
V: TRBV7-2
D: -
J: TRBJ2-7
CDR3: CASSLKASFSYEQYF
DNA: TGTGCCAGCAGCTTAAAAGCTAGCTTCTCCTACGAGCAGTACTTC

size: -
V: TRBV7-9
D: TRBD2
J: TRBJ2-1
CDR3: CASSLSVREDRIF
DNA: TGTGCCAGCAGCTTAAGCGTTCGGGAGGACCGGATCTTC

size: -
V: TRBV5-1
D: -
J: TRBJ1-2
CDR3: CASSLGVQSSPYGYTF
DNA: TGCGCCAGCAGCTTGGGGGTCCAGTCGTCCCCCTATGGCTACACCTTC

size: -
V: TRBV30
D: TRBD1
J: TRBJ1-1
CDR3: CAWTSGQGLWANTEAFF
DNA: TGTGCCTGGACGTCGGGACAGGGACTGTGGGCGAACACTGAAGCTTTCTTT

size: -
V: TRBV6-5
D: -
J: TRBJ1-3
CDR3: CASRAIGWWNTIYF
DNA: TGTGCCAGCCGAGCTATAGGGTGGTGGAACACCATATATTTT

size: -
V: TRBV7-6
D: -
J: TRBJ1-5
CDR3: CASSFAGDQPQHF
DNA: TGTGCCAGCAGCTTCGCGGGCGATCAGCCCCAGCATTTT

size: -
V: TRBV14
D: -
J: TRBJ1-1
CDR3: CASSQVTGGTEAFF
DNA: TGTGCCAGCAGCCAAGTAACGGGTGGCACTGAAGCTTTCTTT

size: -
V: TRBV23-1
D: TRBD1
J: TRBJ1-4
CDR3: CASSPTMLGRGLTEKLFF
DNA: TGCGCCAGCAGTCCTACCATGTTGGGGAGGGGGCTTACTGAAAAACTGTTTTTT

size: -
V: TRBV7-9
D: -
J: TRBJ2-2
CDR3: CASSLSSDSGELFF
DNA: TGTGCCAGCAGCTTATCAAGCGACTCCGGGGAGCTGTTTTTT

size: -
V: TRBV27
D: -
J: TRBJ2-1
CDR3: CASSPMTTGEQFF
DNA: TGTGCCAGCAGTCCGATGACTACGGGTGAGCAGTTCTTC

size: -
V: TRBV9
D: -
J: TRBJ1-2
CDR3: CASSVDRNYGYTF
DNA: TGTGCCAGCAGCGTAGATAGGAACTATGGCTACACCTTC

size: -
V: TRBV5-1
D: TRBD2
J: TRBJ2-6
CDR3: CASSSASGSGANVLTF
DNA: TGCGCCAGCAGCTCGGCTAGCGGCTCTGGGGCCAACGTCCTGACTTTC

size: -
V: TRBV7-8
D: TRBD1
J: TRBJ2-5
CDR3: CASSLAKGQDRETQYF
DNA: TGTGCCAGCAGCTTAGCTAAAGGACAGGATCGGGAGACCCAGTACTTC

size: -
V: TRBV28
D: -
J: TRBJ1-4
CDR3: CASSSQGTGFPNEKLFF
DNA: TGTGCCAGCAGTTCCCAGGGGACGGGGTTTCCAAATGAAAAACTGTTTTTT

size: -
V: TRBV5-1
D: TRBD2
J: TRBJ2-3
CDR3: CASSLVPAGGLKTTDTQYF
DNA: TGCGCCAGCAGCTTGGTTCCAGCGGGAGGGTTGAAGACCACAGATACGCAGTATTTT

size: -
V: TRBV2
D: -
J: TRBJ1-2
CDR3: CASSVGLGYTF
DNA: TGTGCCAGCAGTGTGGGCCTTGGCTACACCTTC

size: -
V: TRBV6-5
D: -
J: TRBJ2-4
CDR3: CASRRDNIQYF
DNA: TGTGCCAGCAGGCGAGATAACATTCAGTACTTC

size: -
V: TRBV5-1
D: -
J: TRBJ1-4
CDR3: CASSLRGRNEKLFF
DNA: TGCGCCAGCAGCTTGCGCGGGCGGAATGAAAAACTGTTTTTT

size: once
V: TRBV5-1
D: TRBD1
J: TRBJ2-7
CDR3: CASRGQDTYEQYF
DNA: TGCGCCAGCAGGGGACAGGACACCTACGAGCAGTACTTC

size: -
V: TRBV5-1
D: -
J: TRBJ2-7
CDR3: CASSPNPSGVSYEQYF
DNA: TGCGCCAGCAGCCCTAACCCCTCAGGGGTCTCCTACGAGCAGTACTTC

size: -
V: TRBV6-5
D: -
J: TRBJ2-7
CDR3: CASATFGRNTYEQYF
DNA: TGTGCCAGCGCTACTTTTGGAAGGAATACCTACGAGCAGTACTTC

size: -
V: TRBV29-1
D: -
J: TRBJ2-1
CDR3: CSVEDPGEQFF
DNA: TGCAGCGTTGAAGATCCCGGTGAGCAGTTCTTC

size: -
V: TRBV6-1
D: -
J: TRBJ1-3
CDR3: CASSEPQESGNTIYF
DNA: TGTGCCAGCAGTGAACCACAGGAATCTGGAAACACCATATATTTT

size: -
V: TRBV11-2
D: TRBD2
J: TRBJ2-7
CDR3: CASSLSRGISGSSYEQYF
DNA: TGTGCCAGCAGCTTATCCCGGGGGATTAGCGGGAGCTCCTACGAGCAGTACTTC

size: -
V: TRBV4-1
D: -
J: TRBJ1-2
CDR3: CASSPTQGNYGYTF
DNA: TGCGCCAGCAGCCCTACTCAGGGAAACTATGGCTACACCTTC

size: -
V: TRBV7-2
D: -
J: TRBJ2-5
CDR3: CASSPKGNSGQETQYF
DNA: TGTGCCAGCAGCCCAAAAGGGAACAGCGGTCAAGAGACCCAGTACTTC

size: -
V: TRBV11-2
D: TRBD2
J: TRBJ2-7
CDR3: CASSRPGGGPQVAYEQYF
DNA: TGTGCCAGCAGCCGACCCGGGGGGGGCCCTCAAGTAGCGTACGAGCAGTACTTC

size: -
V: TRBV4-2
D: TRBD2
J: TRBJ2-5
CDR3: CASSSGGRGLTKETQYF
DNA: TGTGCCAGCAGTTCCGGAGGGAGGGGTTTGACCAAAGAGACCCAGTACTTC

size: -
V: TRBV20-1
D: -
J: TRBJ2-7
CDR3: CSAKLYEQYF
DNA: TGCAGTGCCAAGTTGTACGAGCAGTACTTC

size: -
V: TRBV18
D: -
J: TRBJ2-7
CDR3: CASSRDSPYGHEQYF
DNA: TGTGCCAGCTCACGAGACAGCCCGTACGGTCACGAGCAGTACTTC

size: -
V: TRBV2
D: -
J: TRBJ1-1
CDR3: CASMSENTEAFF
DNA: TGTGCCAGCATGTCGGAGAACACTGAAGCTTTCTTT

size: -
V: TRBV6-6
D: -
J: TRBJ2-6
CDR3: CASRAGGDLTF
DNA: TGTGCCAGCAGGGCCGGCGGAGACCTGACTTTC

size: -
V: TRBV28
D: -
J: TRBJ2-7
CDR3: CASSSLTDYEQYF
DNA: TGTGCCAGCAGTTCCCTCACTGATTACGAGCAGTACTTC

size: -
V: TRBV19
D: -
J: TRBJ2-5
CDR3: CASSTPNAGGRATQYF
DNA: TGTGCCAGTAGTACCCCTAATGCAGGGGGGAGGGCGACCCAGTACTTC

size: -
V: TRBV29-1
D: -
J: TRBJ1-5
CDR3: CSVSQSGNQPQHF
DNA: TGCAGCGTTAGTCAGTCAGGCAATCAGCCCCAGCATTTT

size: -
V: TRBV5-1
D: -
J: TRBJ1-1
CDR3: CASSSAGGVTEAFF
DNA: TGCGCCAGCAGCAGTGCTGGCGGGGTCACTGAAGCTTTCTTT

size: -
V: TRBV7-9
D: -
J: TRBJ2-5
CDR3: CASSLGQNKETQYF
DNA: TGTGCCAGCAGCTTAGGTCAGAATAAAGAGACCCAGTACTTC

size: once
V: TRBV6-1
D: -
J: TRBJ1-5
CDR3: CASSGADRSNQPQHF
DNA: TGTGCCAGCAGTGGGGCCGACAGAAGCAATCAGCCCCAGCATTTT

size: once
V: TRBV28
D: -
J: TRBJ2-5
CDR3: CASSFYRQETQYF
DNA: TGTGCCAGCAGTTTTTACAGACAAGAGACCCAGTACTTC

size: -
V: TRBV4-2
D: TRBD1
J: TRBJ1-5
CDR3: CASSRSPLGQGSQPQHF
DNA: TGTGCCAGCAGCCGCAGCCCCCTCGGACAGGGTTCTCAGCCCCAGCATTTT

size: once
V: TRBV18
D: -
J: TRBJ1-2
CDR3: CASSPDINYGYTF
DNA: TGTGCCAGCTCTCCCGACATCAACTATGGCTACACCTTC

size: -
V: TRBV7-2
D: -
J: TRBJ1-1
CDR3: CASSFSTNTEAFF
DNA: TGTGCCAGCAGCTTCTCGACGAACACTGAAGCTTTCTTT